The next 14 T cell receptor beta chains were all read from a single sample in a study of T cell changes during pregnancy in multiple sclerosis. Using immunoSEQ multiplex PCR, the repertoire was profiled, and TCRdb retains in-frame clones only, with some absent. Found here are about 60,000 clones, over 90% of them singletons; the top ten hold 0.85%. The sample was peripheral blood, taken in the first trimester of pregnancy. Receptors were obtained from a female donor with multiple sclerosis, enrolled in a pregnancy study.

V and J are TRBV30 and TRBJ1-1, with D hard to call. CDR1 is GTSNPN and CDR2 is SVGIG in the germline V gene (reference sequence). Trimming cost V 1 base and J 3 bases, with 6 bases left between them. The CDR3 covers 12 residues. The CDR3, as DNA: TGTGCCTGGAGTGAGAGGGACACTGAAGCTTTCTTT. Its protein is CAWSERDTEAFF.

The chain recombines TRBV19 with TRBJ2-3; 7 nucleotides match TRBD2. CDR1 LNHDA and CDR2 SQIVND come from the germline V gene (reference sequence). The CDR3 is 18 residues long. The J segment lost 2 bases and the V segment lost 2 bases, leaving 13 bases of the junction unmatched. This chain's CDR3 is CASSISPWGRALTDTQYF. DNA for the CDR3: TGTGCCAGTAGTATATCCCCCTGGGGGAGGGCCCTCACAGATACGCAGTATTTT.

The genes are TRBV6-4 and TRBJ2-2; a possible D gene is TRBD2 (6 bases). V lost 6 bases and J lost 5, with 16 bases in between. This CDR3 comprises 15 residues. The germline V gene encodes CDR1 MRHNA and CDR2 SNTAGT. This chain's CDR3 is CASSGGQDITGELFF. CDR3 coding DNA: TGTGCCAGCAGCGGGGGTCAGGACATAACCGGGGAGCTGTTTTTT.

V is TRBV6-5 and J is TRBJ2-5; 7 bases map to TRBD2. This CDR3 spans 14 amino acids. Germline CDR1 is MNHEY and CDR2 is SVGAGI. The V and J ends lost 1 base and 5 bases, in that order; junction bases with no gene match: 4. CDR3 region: CASSYLGLRETQYF. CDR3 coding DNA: TGTGCCAGCAGTTACTTGGGACTAAGGGAGACCCAGTACTTC.

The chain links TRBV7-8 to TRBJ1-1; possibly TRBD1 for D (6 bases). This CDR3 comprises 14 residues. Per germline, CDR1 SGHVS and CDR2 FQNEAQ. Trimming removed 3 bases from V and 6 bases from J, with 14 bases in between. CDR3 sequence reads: CASSFPRGGAEAFF. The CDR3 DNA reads TGTGCCAGCAGCTTCCCTAGAGGGGGTGCTGAAGCTTTCTTT.

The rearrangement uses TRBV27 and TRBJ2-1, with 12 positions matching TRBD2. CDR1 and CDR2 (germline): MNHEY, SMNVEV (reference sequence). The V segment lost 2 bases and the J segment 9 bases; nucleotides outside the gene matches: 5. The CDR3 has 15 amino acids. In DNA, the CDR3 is TGTGCCAGCAGTTTAGCACTAGCGGGGGGAGGTGAGCAGTTCTTC. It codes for CASSLALAGGGEQFF.

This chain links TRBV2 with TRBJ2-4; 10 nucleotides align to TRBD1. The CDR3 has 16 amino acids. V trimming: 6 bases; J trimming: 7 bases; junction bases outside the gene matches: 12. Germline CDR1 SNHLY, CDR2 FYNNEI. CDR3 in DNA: TGTGCCAGCAGAGCGACCGGGACAGGGGTTAGTAACATTCAGTACTTC. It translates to CASRATGTGVSNIQYF.

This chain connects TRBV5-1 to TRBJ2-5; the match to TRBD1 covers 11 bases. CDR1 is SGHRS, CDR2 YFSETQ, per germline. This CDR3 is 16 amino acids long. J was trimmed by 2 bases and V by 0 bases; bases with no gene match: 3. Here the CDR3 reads CASSLAGTGGQETQYF. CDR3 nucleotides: TGCGCCAGCAGCTTGGCCGGGACAGGGGGGCAAGAGACCCAGTACTTC.

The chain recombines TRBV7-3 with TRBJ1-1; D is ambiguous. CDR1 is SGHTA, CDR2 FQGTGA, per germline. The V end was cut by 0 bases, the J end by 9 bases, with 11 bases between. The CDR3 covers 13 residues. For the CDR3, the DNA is TGTGCCAGCAGCTTAACCGCCGGAGTAAAAGCTTTCTTT. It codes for CASSLTAGVKAFF. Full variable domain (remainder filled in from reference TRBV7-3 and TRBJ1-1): GAGVSQTPSNKVTEKGKYVELRCDPISGHTALYWYRQSLGQGPEFLIYFQGTGAADDSGLPNDRFFAVRPEGSVSTLKIQRTERGDSAVYLCASSLTAGVKAFFGQGTRLTVV.

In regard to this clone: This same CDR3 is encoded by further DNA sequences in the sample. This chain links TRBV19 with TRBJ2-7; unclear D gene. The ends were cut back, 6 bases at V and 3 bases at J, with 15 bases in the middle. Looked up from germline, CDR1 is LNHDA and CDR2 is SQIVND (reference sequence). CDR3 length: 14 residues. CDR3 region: CASSLSSSYYEQYF. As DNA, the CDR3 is TGTGCCAGTAGCCTTTCTTCTTCCTACTACGAGCAGTACTTC.

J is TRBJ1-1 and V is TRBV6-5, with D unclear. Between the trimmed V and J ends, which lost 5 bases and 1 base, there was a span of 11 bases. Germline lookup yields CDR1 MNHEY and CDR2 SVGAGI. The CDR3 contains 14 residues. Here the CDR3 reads CASSDRRGNTEAFF. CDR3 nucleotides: TGTGCCAGCAGTGACCGGCGAGGGAACACTGAAGCTTTCTTT.

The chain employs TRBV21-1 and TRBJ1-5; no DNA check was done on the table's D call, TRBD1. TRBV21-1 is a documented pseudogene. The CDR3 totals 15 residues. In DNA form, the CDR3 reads TGTGCCAGCAGGACGGACAGAGGAAGCAATCAGCCCCAGCATTTT. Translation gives CASRTDRGSNQPQHF.

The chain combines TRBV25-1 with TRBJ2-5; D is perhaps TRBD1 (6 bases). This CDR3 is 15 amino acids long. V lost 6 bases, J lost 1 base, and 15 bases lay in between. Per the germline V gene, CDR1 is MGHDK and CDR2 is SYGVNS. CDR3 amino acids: CASSPPDSFQETQYF. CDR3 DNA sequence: TGTGCCAGCAGCCCTCCGGACAGTTTCCAAGAGACCCAGTACTTC. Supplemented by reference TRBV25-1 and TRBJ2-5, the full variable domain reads EADIYQTPRYLVIGTGKKITLECSQTMGHDKMYWYQQDPGMELHLIHYSYGVNSTEKGDLSSESTVSRIRTEHFPLTLESARPSHTSQYLCASSPPDSFQETQYFGPGTRLLVL.

CDR3 DNA sequence: TGTGCCAGCTCACCAGGACGTAGGGTGGCGGGAGAAAAACTGTTTTTT. It codes for CASSPGRRVAGEKLFF. V usage is TRBV18 and J usage is TRBJ1-4; D gene ambiguous. V lost 2 bases and J lost 8, with 18 bases in between. The germline V gene has CDR1 KGHSH and CDR2 LQKENI. The CDR3 is 16 amino acids.